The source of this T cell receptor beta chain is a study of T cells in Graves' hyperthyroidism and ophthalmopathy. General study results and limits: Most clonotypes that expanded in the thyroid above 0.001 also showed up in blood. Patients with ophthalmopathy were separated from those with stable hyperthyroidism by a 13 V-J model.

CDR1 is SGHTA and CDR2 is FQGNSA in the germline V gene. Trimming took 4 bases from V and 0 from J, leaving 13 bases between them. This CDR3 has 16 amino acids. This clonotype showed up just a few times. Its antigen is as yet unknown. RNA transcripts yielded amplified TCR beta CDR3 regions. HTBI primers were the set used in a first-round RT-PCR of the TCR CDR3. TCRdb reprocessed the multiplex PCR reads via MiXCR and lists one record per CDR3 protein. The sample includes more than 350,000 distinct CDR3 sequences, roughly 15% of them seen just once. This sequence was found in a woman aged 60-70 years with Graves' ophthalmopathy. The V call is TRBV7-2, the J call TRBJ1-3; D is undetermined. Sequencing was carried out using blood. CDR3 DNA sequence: TGTGCCAGCAGCTCCCGAGGACGGGACTCTGGAAACACCATATATTTT. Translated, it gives CASSSRGRDSGNTIYF.